A single sample is the source of the 8 T cell receptor beta chains below, sequenced in a study of OX40 agonist ivuxolimab in advanced cancers. Using immunoSEQ multiplex PCR, the repertoire was profiled, and TCRdb retains in-frame clones only, with some absent. Altogether tens of thousands of clones are present, around 87% being singletons, with the ten largest covering 10% to 12%. Material: CD4+ or CD8+ T cells sorted from blood, obtained in a trial of the OX40 agonist ivuxolimab. These receptors were taken from an adult with an advanced solid tumor such as melanoma, head and neck, liver or kidney cancer.

The chain couples TRBV2 to TRBJ2-7, with D perhaps matching TRBD2 (5 bases). Trimming cost V 5 bases and J 3 bases, with 17 bases left between them. Germline CDR1 is SNHLY and CDR2 is FYNNEI. This CDR3 is built from 15 residues. CDR3 residues: CASSSGLGPYYEQYF. The CDR3 bases are TGTGCCAGCAGTTCTGGACTGGGTCCCTACTACGAGCAGTACTTC.

The chain is built from TRBV5-6 and TRBJ1-5; possible D gene TRBD1, 5 bases. The V end was cut by 4 bases, the J end by 0 bases, with 14 bases between. This CDR3 comprises 16 residues. Germline CDR1 SGHDT, CDR2 YYEEEE. Here the CDR3 reads CASSPRTKYSNQPQHF. The CDR3 DNA follows: TGTGCCAGCAGCCCTCGGACAAAGTATAGCAATCAGCCCCAGCATTTT.

The V and J genes are TRBV13 and TRBJ1-2; TRBD1 might be the D (6 bases). Trimming stripped 5 bases from V and 8 bases from J, with 15 bases between. This CDR3 has 13 amino acids. The germline V gene encodes CDR1 PRHDT and CDR2 FYEKMQ (reference sequence). This CDR3 is CASSRRGLGGYTF. The CDR3 DNA reads as TGTGCCAGCAGCCGCAGGGGTTTGGGGGGCTACACCTTC.

This chain uses TRBV19 with TRBJ1-5; 8 nucleotides match TRBD1. Germline V gene data show CDR1 as LNHDA and CDR2 as SQIVND (reference sequence). V trimming: 1 base; J trimming: 1 base; junction bases outside the gene matches: 3. CDR3 length: 16 residues. The CDR3 region is CASSIVDRESNQPQHF. DNA of the CDR3: TGTGCCAGTAGTATAGTGGACAGGGAGAGCAATCAGCCCCAGCATTTT.

The rearrangement joins TRBV11-2 to TRBJ2-7; D uncertain. Per germline, CDR1 SGHAT and CDR2 FQNNGV. V was trimmed by 2 bases and J by 2 bases, leaving 10 bases between them. The CDR3 covers 14 residues. This chain's CDR3 is CASSLRFLPYEQYF. DNA for the CDR3: TGTGCCAGCAGCTTACGCTTCCTGCCCTACGAGCAGTACTTC.

This rearrangement joins TRBV7-9 to TRBJ2-7; 7 bases map to TRBD2. The CDR3 runs 16 residues. Germline V gene data show CDR1 as SEHNR and CDR2 as FQNEAQ (reference sequence). After removal of 5 bases from V and 2 bases from J, the junction contained 12 bases not matched to a gene. CDR3 sequence (DNA): TGTGCCAGCAGCGTAGTATTGGCTAGCGGTACCTACGAGCAGTACTTC. Translation gives CASSVVLASGTYEQYF.

This clone has more than one count but fewer than ten. The CDR3 sequence: CASSLTKGGAEEAFF. The CDR3 DNA follows: TGCGCCAGCAGCTTGACAAAGGGGGGCGCGGAGGAAGCTTTCTTT. This chain joins TRBV5-1 and TRBJ1-1; D possibly corresponds to TRBD1 (6 bases). Germline CDR1 is SGHRS and CDR2 is YFSETQ. The CDR3 runs 15 residues. Between the trimmed V and J ends, which lost 1 base and 8 bases, there was a span of 18 bases. The variable domain in full, completed from reference TRBV5-1 and TRBJ1-1, reads KAGVTQTPRYLIKTRGQQVTLSCSPISGHRSVSWYQQTPGQGLQFLFEYFSETQRNKGNFPGRFSGRQFSNSRSEMNVSTLELGDSALYLCASSLTKGGAEEAFFGQGTRLTVV.

V and J are TRBV25-1 and TRBJ1-4, with 8 positions matching TRBD1. Per the germline V gene, CDR1 is MGHDK and CDR2 is SYGVNS. V was clipped by 1 base and J by 6 bases; unmatched bases: 4. This CDR3 is built from 15 residues. The chain's CDR3 is CASSELTGADEKLFF. CDR3 nucleotide sequence: TGTGCCAGCAGTGAATTGACAGGGGCAGATGAAAAACTGTTTTTT.